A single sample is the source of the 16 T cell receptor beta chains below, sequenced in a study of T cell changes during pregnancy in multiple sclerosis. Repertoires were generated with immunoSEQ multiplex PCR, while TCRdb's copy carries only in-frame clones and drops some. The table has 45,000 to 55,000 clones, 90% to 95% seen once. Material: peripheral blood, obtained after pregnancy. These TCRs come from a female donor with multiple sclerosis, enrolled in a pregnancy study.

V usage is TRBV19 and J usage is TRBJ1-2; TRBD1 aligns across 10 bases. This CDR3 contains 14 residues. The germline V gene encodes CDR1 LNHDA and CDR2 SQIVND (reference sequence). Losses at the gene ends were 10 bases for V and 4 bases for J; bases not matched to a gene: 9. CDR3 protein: CATWDRGLGYGYTF. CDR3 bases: TGTGCCACGTGGGACAGGGGTTTGGGCTATGGCTACACCTTC.

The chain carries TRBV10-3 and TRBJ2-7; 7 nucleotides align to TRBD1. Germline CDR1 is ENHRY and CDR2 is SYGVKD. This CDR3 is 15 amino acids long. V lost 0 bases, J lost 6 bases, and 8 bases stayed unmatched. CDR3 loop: CAISESETGNSEQYF. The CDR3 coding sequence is TGTGCCATCAGTGAGTCGGAGACAGGGAACTCCGAGCAGTACTTC.

In DNA, the CDR3 is TGTGCCAGCAGTGAGTTCTGGACAGGGCCAAACACTGAAGCTTTCTTT. Translation gives CASSEFWTGPNTEAFF. The chain has TRBV2 and TRBJ1-1; 8 nucleotides line up with TRBD1. The CDR3 length is 16 residues. J was trimmed by 2 bases and V by 3 bases; bases with no gene match: 8. CDR1 is SNHLY, CDR2 FYNNEI, per germline.

The CDR3 nucleotides read TGTGCCAGCACCTGGACAGGGGGGGCCACTGAAGCTTTCTTT. It codes for CASTWTGGATEAFF. This sequence joins TRBV6-5 and TRBJ1-1, with TRBD1 matching 10 bases. Losses at the gene ends were 7 bases for V and 4 bases for J; bases not matched to a gene: 6. This CDR3 spans 14 amino acids. The germline V gene has CDR1 MNHEY and CDR2 SVGAGI.

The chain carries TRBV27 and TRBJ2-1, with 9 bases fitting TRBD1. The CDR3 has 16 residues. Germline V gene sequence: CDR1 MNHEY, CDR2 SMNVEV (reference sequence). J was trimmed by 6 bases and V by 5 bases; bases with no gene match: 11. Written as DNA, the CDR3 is TGTGCCAGCAGTCGCCGGGGACAGGGTGTGAGCAATGAGCAGTTCTTC. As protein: CASSRRGQGVSNEQFF.

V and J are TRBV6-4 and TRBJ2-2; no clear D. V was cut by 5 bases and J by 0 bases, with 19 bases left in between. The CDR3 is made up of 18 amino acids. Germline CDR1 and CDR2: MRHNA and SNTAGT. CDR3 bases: TGTGCCAGCAGTCCATATGGGCAGAATCTCGCGAACACCGGGGAGCTGTTTTTT. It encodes CASSPYGQNLANTGELFF.

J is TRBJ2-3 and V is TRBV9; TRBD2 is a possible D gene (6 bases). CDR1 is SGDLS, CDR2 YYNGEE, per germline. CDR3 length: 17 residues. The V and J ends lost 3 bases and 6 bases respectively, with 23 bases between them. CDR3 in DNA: TGTGCCAGCAGCGCCCATTCCCTCTACGGGGGAACCGATACGCAGTATTTT. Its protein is CASSAHSLYGGTDTQYF.

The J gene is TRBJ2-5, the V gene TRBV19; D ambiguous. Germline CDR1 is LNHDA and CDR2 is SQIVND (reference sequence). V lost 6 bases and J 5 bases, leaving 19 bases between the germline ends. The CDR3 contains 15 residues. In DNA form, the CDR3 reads TGTGCCAGTAGCCACCTGGTTTCGGGTCAGGAGACCCAGTACTTC. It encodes CASSHLVSGQETQYF. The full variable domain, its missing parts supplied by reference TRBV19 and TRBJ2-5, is DGGITQSPKYLFRKEGQNVTLSCEQNLNHDAMYWYRQDPGQGLRLIYYSQIVNDFQKGDIAEGYSVSREKKESFPLTVTSAQKNPTAFYLCASSHLVSGQETQYFGPGTRLLVL.

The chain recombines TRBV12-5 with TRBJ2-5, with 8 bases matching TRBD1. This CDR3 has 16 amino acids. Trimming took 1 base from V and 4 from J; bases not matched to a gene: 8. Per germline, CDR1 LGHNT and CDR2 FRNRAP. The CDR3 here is CASGLGGQVSRETQYF. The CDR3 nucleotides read TGTGCTAGTGGTTTGGGGGGACAGGTCAGTAGAGAGACCCAGTACTTC.

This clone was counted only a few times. CDR3 in amino acids: CASSVGAGMNTEAFF. CDR3 in DNA: TGTGCCAGCAGCGTAGGGGCCGGAATGAACACTGAAGCTTTCTTT. V is TRBV9 and J is TRBJ1-1; unclear D gene. The V end lost 0 bases, the J end lost 0 bases, and 9 bases lay between the germline ends. The CDR3 is 15 residues long. In germline, CDR1 is SGDLS, CDR2 YYNGEE. The variable domain in full, with the rest retrieved from reference TRBV9 and TRBJ1-1, is DSGVTQTPKHLITATGQRVTLRCSPRSGDLSVYWYQQSLDQGLQFLIQYYNGEERAKGNILERFSAQQFPDLHSELNLSSLELGDSALYFCASSVGAGMNTEAFFGQGTRLTVV.

CDR3 protein: CASSRQGPNYGYTF. The CDR3 DNA is TGTGCCAGCAGTAGACAGGGACCTAACTATGGCTACACCTTC. This sequence joins TRBV27 and TRBJ1-2, with TRBD1 matching 7 bases. Germline trimming cut 5 bases from V and 0 bases from J; bases unmatched to any gene: 3. The germline CDR1 and CDR2 sequences are MNHEY and SMNVEV (reference sequence). The CDR3 covers 14 residues.

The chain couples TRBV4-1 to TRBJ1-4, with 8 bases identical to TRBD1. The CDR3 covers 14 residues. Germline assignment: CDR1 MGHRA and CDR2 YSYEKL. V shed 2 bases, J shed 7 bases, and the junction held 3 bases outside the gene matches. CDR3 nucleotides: TGCGCCAGCAGCCAATACACAGGGGGTGAAAAACTGTTTTTT. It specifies CASSQYTGGEKLFF.

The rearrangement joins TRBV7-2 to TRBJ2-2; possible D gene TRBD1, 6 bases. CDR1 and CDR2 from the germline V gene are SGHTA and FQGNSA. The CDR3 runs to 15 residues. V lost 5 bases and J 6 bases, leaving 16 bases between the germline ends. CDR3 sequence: CASSRLGALPGELFF. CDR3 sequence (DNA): TGTGCCAGCAGCCGGCTGGGGGCGCTACCCGGGGAGCTGTTTTTT.

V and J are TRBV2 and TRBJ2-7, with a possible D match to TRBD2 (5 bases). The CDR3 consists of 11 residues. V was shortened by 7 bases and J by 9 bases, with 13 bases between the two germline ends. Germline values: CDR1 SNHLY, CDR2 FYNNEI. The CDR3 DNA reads TGTGCCAGCACTGGGCGGACTGGGCAGTACTTC. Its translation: CASTGRTGQYF.

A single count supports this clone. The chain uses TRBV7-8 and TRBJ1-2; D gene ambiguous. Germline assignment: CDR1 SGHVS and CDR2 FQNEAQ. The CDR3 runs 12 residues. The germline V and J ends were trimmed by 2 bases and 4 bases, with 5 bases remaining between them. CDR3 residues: CASSLNSYGYTF. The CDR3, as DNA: TGTGCCAGCAGCTTAAACAGCTATGGCTACACCTTC.

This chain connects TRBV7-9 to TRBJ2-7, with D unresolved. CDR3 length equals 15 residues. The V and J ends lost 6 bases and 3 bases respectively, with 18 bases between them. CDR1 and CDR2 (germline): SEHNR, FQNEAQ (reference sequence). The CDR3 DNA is TGTGCCAGCAGTAACACTGGGCAGAAGGTCTACGAGCAGTACTTC. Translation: CASSNTGQKVYEQYF. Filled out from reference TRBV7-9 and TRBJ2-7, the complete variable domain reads DTGVSQNPRHKITKRGQNVTFRCDPISEHNRLYWYRQTLGQGPEFLTYFQNEAQLEKSRLLSDRFSAERPKGSFSTLEIQRTEQGDSAMYLCASSNTGQKVYEQYFGPGTRLTVT.